This T cell receptor beta chain was documented in a study of blood T cell repertoires in COVID-19. For the study at large: Acute and convalescent COVID-19 samples came from the United States, Italy and Spain.

Using immunoSEQ multiplex PCR, the repertoire was profiled, and TCRdb retains in-frame clones only, with some absent. Of approximately 90,000 clones listed, roughly 90% were seen once; the top ten hold roughly 5.1%. From germline, CDR1 is MNHEY and CDR2 SMNVEV (reference sequence). V was pared by 4 bases and J by 8 bases, with 6 bases of the junction left unmatched. The CDR3 has 15 residues. The chain joins TRBV27 to TRBJ1-6; 9 nucleotides agree with TRBD1. The material sequenced was peripheral blood. This clonotype originated in a man in his fifties or sixties with COVID-19, enrolled during active disease. The CDR3 DNA reads as TGTGCCAGCAGTTCCCCGGGACAGGGAGATTCACCCCTCCACTTT. Protein product: CASSSPGQGDSPLHF.